A selection of T cell receptor beta chains follows, all from one sample in a study of Ad26.COV2.S vaccination and SARS-CoV-2 variants. Sequencing was performed with immunoSEQ multiplex PCR; in TCRdb, only in-frame clones are kept and a portion is missing. The profile covers about 400,000 clones, with about 89% appearing a single time and 1.5% to 2% taken by the ten largest. Specimen: peripheral blood, collected in a trial of Ad26.COV2.S vaccine versus placebo. Source of these receptors: a person between 18 and 65 years old who received the Ad26.COV2.S COVID-19 vaccine or a placebo. Both conserved end residues are part of each CDR3. Each record gives: J gene, D gene, clone size, V gene, CDR3 DNA, CDR3 protein. D genes are given only for firm matches. Clone size, where shown, is once, few, many, or a class for clones that have expanded.

>TRBJ2-7|TRBD1|NA|TRBV4-2
TGTGCCAGCAGCCACCAACAGGGGGGCCCCTACGAGCAGTACTTC
CASSHQQGGPYEQYF
>TRBJ1-2|NA|NA|TRBV12-3/TRBV12-4
TGTGCCAGCAGTTTTGAGGGCTCCGGCTACACCTTC
CASSFEGSGYTF
>TRBJ2-3|TRBD2|NA|TRBV5-4
TGTGCCAGCAGCCCCCGTTCTAGCGGCGGGGCGGATACGCAGTATTTT
CASSPRSSGGADTQYF
>TRBJ2-1|TRBD2|NA|TRBV5-1
TGCGCCAGCAGCTTGGGACTAGCGGGAGGGTATGGGAATGAGCAGTTCTTC
CASSLGLAGGYGNEQFF
>TRBJ2-3|NA|NA|TRBV5-4
TGTGCCAGCAGCTCTGGGCTAGCTACGCAGTATTTT
CASSSGLATQYF
>TRBJ2-5|NA|once|TRBV19
TGTGCCAGTAGTGTTCGGGAGACCCAGTACTTC
CASSVRETQYF
>TRBJ2-2|NA|NA|TRBV11-2
TGTGCCAGCAGCTTAGGCGGGAACACCGGGGAGCTGTTTTTT
CASSLGGNTGELFF
>TRBJ2-7|TRBD2|NA|TRBV20-1
TGCAGTGCTAGTCCCCCGACTAGCGGGAGTTTCTACGAGCAGTACTTC
CSASPPTSGSFYEQYF
>TRBJ1-4|NA|NA|TRBV30
TGTGCCTGGAGTGTAGGATCTGAAAAACTGTTTTTT
CAWSVGSEKLFF
>TRBJ2-5|NA|NA|TRBV9
TGTGCCAGCAGCGTACAAGGGGGGAACAAAGAGACCCAGTACTTC
CASSVQGGNKETQYF
>TRBJ2-5|NA|NA|TRBV7-2
TGTGCCAGCAGCACTTATAGAGGGACCCCGTACTTC
CASSTYRGTPYF
>TRBJ2-1|NA|NA|TRBV11-3
TGTGCCAGCAGCTTAGTCAGGGGCGGGGGCAATGAGCAGTTCTTC
CASSLVRGGGNEQFF
>TRBJ2-1|TRBD2|NA|TRBV5-4
TGTGCCAGCAGCTTACGGACCGGGAGGGCTTTGGATGAGCAGTTCTTC
CASSLRTGRALDEQFF
>TRBJ2-2|NA|NA|TRBV7-2
TGTGCCAGCAGCTTAGGCTTAAGACTCCAGAACACCGGGGAGCTGTTTTTT
CASSLGLRLQNTGELFF
>TRBJ2-2|NA|once|TRBV7-9
TGTGCCAGCCTGGACGGAGACTGGGAGCTGTTTTTT
CASLDGDWELFF
>TRBJ1-5|NA|NA|TRBV9
TGTGCCAGCAGCGTAGGAAGCGACCCCGGCAATCAGCCCCAGCATTTT
CASSVGSDPGNQPQHF
>TRBJ1-5|NA|NA|TRBV28
TGTGCCAGCAGTTTAGGGGGTAGGAGTCAGCCCCAGCATTTT
CASSLGGRSQPQHF
>TRBJ1-3|NA|NA|TRBV9
TGTGCCAGCAGCCGGGGGGTTAGCTCTGGAAACACCATATATTTT
CASSRGVSSGNTIYF
>TRBJ2-1|TRBD2|NA|TRBV11-2
TGTGCCAGCTCCGGCGGGAGCTCACTGCTCCAGTTCTTC
CASSGGSSLLQFF
>TRBJ2-1|TRBD2|NA|TRBV9
TGTGCCAGCAGCGTAATGGAGACTAGCGGGAGAGGGGAGCAGTTCTTC
CASSVMETSGRGEQFF
>TRBJ1-2|NA|NA|TRBV7-6
TGTGCCAGCAGCCTACACCGGGACGCGGACTATGGCTACACCTTC
CASSLHRDADYGYTF
>TRBJ2-4|TRBD2|NA|TRBV28
TGTGCCAGCAGTTTTGGACTAGCGGGAGGGTTGAACATTCAGTACTTC
CASSFGLAGGLNIQYF
>TRBJ2-2|NA|NA|TRBV6-2/TRBV6-3
TGTGCCAGCAGTCTCAACGACGGATCGGTCGCCGGGGAGCTGTTTTTT
CASSLNDGSVAGELFF
>TRBJ2-1|TRBD2|NA|TRBV11-1
TGTGCCAGCAGCTTAGCTGCGGGGGGCTCCTACAATGAGCAGTTCTTC
CASSLAAGGSYNEQFF
>TRBJ2-7|TRBD2|NA|TRBV4-1
TGCGCCAGCAGCCACCCGGGACTACAGGCCGGCGAGCAGTACTTC
CASSHPGLQAGEQYF
>TRBJ1-2|NA|NA|TRBV28
TGTGCCAGCATATCCGGACTTTATGGCTACACCTTC
CASISGLYGYTF
>TRBJ2-7|NA|NA|TRBV28
TGTGCCAGCAGCTCAGTAGGGGAGAGCTCCTACGAGCAGTACTTC
CASSSVGESSYEQYF
>TRBJ2-2|NA|few|TRBV7-3
TGTGCCAGCAGCTCCGAAGCCGGGGAGCTGTTTTTT
CASSSEAGELFF
>TRBJ2-7|TRBD2|NA|TRBV11-3
TGTGCCAGCAGCCAGACTAGCGGGTCCTACGAGCAGTACTTC
CASSQTSGSYEQYF
>TRBJ1-5|NA|NA|TRBV28
TGTGCCAGCAGTTTGTTGGGGCTTGGGCGCAATCAGCCCCAGCATTTT
CASSLLGLGRNQPQHF
>TRBJ2-3|TRBD2|NA|TRBV28
TGTGCCAGCAGTGAGATTAGCGGGAGAAGGGATACGCAGTATTTT
CASSEISGRRDTQYF
>TRBJ1-2|TRBD1|NA|TRBV19
TGTGCCAGTAGTTTCGGGGACAGGGAAGGCTATGGCTACACCTTC
CASSFGDREGYGYTF
>TRBJ2-1|NA|NA|TRBV27
TGTGCCAGCAGTTTACCGCCACTCGGCCTCAATGAGCAGTTCTTC
CASSLPPLGLNEQFF
>TRBJ1-5|TRBD1|NA|TRBV29-1
TGCAGCGTAGTCGACAGGGCTAGTCAGCCCCAGCATTTT
CSVVDRASQPQHF
>TRBJ2-1|TRBD2|NA|TRBV14
TGTGCCAGCAGCCAAGATTTGCTCCTAGCGGGAGTGTCCAATGAGCAGTTCTTC
CASSQDLLLAGVSNEQFF
>TRBJ2-1|TRBD2|NA|TRBV9
TGTGCCAGCAGCCCCAGACTAGCGGGGAATTACAATGAGCAGTTCTTC
CASSPRLAGNYNEQFF
>TRBJ2-5|NA|NA|TRBV9
TGTGCCAGCAGCGTAGGAAGCGGCCAAGAGACCCAGTACTTC
CASSVGSGQETQYF
>TRBJ2-7|TRBD2|NA|TRBV9
TGTGCCAGCAGCGTAGTGCTAGCGGGAGGGGAGCAGTACTTC
CASSVVLAGGEQYF
>TRBJ2-1|NA|NA|TRBV29-1
TGCAGCGTTGCGCAGGTTCGGGTCAATGAGCAGTTCTTC
CSVAQVRVNEQFF
>TRBJ2-7|NA|few|TRBV6-5
TGTGCCAGCTGGCCCACGGGACACTTCTACGAGCAGTACTTC
CASWPTGHFYEQYF
>TRBJ2-3|TRBD1|NA|TRBV5-1
TGCGCCAGCAGCTTCAGGGGGCATCCCACAGATACGCAGTATTTT
CASSFRGHPTDTQYF